This TCR beta chain originates from a study of T cells in Graves' hyperthyroidism and ophthalmopathy. Overall study: Upon initial diagnosis and before any treatment, peripheral blood was collected.

This clonotype was counted at least ten times. Over 18 months, lack of ophthalmopathy progression marked Graves' hyperthyroidism as stable. Clinical symptoms, serum thyroxine and TRAb, thyroid ultrasound and orbital computed tomography were used for the diagnoses. PBMCs were derived from roughly 10 ml fresh peripheral blood. The TCR beta CDR3 regions underwent amplification using RNA transcripts as the source. During a first-round RT-PCR of the TCR CDR3, the HTBI primer set was used. TCRdb redid the calling of the multiplex PCR reads with MiXCR, one entry per CDR3 protein. Of some 690,000 distinct CDR3 sequences listed, 17% are singletons. The sequenced material came from blood. The TCR was taken from a man between 45 and 60 years old with Graves' hyperthyroidism.

In DNA form, the CDR3 reads TGTGCCAGCAGCTTTATAGCGGGAACCAGAGATACGCAGTATTTT. It is translated as CASSFIAGTRDTQYF. This chain links TRBV11-2 with TRBJ2-3; 8 bases map to TRBD2. The V gene's germline CDR1 is SGHAT and CDR2 FQNNGV. CDR3 length: 15 amino acids. With V trimmed by 3 bases and J by 5 bases, 7 bases remained unmatched.